This T cell receptor (beta chain) was recovered during a study of cytomegalovirus exposure and HLA in healthy donors. Study outcomes and limitations: Researchers counted some 150 TCR beta chains as cytomegalovirus-associated. In a later analysis, first-cohort TCR clusters were found to tend to co-occur in the approximately 120 validation repertoires.

This table comes from immunoSEQ multiplex PCR, and its TCRdb copy is limited to in-frame clones, with some not included. The data contain about 200,000 clones, around 80% of them singletons. Notes on this clone: Its antigen remains unidentified.

Trimming took off 10 bases at V and 4 bases at J, with 14 bases between the two ends. The CDR3 is made up of 13 amino acids. Germline V gene lookup returns CDR1 MNHEY and CDR2 SVGAGI. The source is a woman between 25 and 40 years old in good health and CMV-seronegative. The chain joins TRBV6-5 to TRBJ2-1, with D possibly being TRBD2 (6 bases). The sequenced sample consisted of PBMCs. The CDR3 region is CATSRGEYNEQFF. In DNA form, the CDR3 reads TGTGCCACCTCGCGCGGGGAGTACAATGAGCAGTTCTTC.